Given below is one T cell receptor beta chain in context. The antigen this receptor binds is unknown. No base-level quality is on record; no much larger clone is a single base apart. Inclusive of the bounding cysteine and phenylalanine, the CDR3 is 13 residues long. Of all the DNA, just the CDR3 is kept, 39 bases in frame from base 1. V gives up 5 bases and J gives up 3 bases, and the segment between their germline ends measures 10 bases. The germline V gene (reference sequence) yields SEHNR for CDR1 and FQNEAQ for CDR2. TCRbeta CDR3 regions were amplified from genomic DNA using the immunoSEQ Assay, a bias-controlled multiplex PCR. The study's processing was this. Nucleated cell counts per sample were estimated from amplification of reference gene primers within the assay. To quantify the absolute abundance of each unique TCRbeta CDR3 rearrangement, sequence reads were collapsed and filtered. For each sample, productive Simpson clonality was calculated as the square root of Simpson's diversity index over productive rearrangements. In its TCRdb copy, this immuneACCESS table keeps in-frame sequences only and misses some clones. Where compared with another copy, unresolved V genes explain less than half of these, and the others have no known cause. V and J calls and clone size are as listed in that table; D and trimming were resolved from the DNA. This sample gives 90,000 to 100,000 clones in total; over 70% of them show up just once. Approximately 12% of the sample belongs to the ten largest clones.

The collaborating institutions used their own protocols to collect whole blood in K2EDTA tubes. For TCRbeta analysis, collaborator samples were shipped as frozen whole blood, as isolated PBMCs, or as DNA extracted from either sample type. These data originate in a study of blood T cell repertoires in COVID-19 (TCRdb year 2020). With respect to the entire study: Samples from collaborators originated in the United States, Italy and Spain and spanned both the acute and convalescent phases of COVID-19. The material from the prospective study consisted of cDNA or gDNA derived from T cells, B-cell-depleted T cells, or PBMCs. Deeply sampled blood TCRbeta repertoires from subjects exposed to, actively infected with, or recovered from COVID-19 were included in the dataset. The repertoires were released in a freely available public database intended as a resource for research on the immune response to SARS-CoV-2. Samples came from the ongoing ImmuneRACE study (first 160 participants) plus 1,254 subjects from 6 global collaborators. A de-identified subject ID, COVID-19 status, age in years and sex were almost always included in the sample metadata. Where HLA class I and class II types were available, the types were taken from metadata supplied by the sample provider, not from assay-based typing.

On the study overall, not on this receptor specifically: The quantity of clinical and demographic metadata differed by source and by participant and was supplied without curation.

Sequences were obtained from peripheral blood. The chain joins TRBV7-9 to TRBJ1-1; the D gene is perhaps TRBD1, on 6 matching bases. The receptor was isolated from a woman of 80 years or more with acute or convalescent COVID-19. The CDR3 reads CASSLAGDTEAFF. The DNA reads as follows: TGTGCCAGCAGCCTTGCAGGGGACACTGAAGCTTTCTTT.